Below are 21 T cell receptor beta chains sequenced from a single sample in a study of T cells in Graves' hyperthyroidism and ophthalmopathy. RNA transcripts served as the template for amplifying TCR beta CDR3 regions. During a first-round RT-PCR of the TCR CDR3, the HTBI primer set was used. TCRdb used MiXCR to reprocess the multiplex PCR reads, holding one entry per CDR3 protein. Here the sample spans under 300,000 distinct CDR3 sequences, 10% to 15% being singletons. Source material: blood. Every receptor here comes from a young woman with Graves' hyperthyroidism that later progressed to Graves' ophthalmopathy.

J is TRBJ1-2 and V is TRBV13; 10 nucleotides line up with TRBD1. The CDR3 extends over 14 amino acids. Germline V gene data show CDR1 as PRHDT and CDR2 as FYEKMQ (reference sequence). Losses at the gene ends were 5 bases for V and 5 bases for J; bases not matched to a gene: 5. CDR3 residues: CASSRDRGSYGYTF. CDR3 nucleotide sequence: TGTGCCAGCAGCCGGGACAGGGGTTCTTATGGCTACACCTTC.

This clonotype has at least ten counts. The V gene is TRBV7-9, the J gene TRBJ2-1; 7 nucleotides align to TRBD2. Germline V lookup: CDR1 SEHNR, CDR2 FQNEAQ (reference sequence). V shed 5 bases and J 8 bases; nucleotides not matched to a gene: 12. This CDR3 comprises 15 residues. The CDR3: CASSLTAGTNDEQFF. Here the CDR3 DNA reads TGTGCCAGCAGCCTCACCGCCGGGACTAACGATGAGCAGTTCTTC.

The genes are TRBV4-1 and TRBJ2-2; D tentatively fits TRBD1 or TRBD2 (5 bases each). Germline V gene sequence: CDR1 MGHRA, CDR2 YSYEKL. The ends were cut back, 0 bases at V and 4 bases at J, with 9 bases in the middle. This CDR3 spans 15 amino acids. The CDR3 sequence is CASSQDAGTTGELFF. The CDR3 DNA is TGCGCCAGCAGCCAAGACGCAGGGACCACCGGGGAGCTGTTTTTT.

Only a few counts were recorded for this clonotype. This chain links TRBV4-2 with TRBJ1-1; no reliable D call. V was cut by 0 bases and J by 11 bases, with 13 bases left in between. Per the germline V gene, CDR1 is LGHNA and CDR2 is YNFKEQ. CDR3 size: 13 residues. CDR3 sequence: CASSQDGLQGAFF. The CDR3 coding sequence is TGTGCCAGCAGCCAAGATGGGCTTCAAGGCGCTTTCTTT.

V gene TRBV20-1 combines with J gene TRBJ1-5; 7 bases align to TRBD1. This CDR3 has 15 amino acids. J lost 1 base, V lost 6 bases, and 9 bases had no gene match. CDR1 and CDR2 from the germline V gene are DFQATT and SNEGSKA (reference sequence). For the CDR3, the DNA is TGCAGTGCAACTTCCGGGACAGCCAGCAATCAGCCCCAGCATTTT. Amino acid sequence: CSATSGTASNQPQHF.

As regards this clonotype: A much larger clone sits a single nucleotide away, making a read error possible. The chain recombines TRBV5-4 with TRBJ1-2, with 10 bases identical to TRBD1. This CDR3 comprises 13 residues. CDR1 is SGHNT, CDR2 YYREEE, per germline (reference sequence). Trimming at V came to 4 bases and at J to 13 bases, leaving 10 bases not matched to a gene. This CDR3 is CASSTPGQGYPTF. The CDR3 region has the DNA TGTGCCAGCAGCACACCGGGACAGGGGTATCCCACCTTC.

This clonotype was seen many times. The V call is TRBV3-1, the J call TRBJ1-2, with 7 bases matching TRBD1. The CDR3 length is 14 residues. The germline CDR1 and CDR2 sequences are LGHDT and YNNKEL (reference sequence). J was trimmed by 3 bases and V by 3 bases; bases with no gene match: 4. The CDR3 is CASSQTGNYYGYTF. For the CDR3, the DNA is TGTGCCAGCAGCCAGACAGGGAACTACTATGGCTACACCTTC.

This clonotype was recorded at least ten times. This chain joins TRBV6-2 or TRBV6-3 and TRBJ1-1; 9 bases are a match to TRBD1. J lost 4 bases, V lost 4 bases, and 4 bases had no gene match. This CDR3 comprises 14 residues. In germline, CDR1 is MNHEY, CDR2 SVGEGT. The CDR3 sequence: CASSLGQGFTEAFF. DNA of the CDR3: TGTGCCAGCAGTTTGGGACAGGGCTTCACTGAAGCTTTCTTT.

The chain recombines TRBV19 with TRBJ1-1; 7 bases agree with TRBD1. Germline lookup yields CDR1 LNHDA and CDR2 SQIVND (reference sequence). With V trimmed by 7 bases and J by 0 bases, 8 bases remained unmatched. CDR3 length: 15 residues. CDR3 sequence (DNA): TGTGCCAGTAACGACAGGGCTACGATGAACACTGAAGCTTTCTTT. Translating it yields CASNDRATMNTEAFF.

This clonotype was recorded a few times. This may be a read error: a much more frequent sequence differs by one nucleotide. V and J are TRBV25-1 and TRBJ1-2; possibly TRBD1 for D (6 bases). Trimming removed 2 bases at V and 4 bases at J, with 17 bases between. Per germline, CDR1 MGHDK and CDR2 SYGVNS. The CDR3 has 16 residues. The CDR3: CASSELEGGLGYGYTF. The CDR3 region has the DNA TGTGCCAGCAGTGAACTCGAGGGGGGGCTTGGCTATGGCTACACCTTC.

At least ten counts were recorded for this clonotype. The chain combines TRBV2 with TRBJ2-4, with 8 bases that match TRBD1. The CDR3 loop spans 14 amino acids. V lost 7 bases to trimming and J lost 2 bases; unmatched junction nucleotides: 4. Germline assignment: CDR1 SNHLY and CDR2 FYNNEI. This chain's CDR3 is CASTDRGTKNIQYF. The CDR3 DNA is TGTGCCAGCACCGACAGGGGAACCAAAAACATTCAGTACTTC.

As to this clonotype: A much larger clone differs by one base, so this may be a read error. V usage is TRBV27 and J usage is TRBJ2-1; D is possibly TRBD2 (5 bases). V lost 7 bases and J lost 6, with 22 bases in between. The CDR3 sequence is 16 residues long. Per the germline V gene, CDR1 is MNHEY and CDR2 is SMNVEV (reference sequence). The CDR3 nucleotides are TGTGCCAGCACCCTCGGTCCTAGAGGGATGTTCAATGAGCAGTTCTTC. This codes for CASTLGPRGMFNEQFF.

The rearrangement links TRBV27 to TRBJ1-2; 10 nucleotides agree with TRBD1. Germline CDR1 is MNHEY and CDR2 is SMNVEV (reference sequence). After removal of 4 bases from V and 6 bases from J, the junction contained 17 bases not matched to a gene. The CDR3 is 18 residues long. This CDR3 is CASSWDPTGGAGSDGYTF. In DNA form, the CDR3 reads TGTGCCAGCAGTTGGGACCCGACAGGGGGCGCAGGCTCTGATGGCTACACCTTC.

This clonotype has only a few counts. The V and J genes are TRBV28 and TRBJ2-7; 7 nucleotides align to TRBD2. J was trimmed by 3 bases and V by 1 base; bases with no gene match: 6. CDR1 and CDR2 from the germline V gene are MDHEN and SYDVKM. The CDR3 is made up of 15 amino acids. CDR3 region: CASSLYGGSRYEQYF. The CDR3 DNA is TGTGCCAGCAGTTTATACGGCGGGAGTCGCTACGAGCAGTACTTC.

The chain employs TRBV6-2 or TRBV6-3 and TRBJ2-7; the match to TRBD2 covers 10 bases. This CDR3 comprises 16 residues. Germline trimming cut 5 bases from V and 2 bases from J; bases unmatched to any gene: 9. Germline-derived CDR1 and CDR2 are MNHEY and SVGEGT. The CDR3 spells CASSKPELAGPYEQYF. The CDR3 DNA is TGTGCCAGCAGTAAACCCGAACTAGCGGGACCCTACGAGCAGTACTTC.

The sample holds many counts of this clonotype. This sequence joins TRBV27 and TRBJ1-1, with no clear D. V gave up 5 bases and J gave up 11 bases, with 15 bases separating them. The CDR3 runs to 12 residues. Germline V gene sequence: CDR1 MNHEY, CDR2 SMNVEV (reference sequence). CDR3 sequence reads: CASSDGGRMAFF. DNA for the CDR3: TGTGCCAGCAGTGATGGAGGGCGGATGGCTTTCTTT.

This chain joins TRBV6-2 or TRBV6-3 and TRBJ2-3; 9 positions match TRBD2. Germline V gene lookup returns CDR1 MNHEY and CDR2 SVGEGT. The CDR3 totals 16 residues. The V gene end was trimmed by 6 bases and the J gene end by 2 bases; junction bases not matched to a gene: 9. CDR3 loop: CASRYTSGRTTDTQYF. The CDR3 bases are TGTGCCAGCAGATATACTAGCGGGCGGACCACAGATACGCAGTATTTT.

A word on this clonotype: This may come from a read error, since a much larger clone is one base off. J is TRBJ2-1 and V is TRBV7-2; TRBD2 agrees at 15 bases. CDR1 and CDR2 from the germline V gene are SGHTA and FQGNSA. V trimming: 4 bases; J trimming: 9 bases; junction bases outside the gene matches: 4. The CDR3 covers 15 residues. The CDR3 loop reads CASSSGLAGGGEQFF. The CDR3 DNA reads TGTGCCAGCAGCTCGGGACTAGCGGGAGGAGGTGAGCAGTTCTTC. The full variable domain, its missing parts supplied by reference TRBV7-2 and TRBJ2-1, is GAGVSQSPSNKVTEKGKDVELRCDPISGHTALYWYRQSLGQGLEFLIYFQGNSAPDKSGLPSDRFSAERTGGSVSTLTIQRTQQEDSAVYLCASSSGLAGGGEQFFGPGTRLTVL.

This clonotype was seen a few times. CDR3 protein: CASQGALIYEQYF. CDR3 bases: TGTGCCAGTCAGGGCGCGTTAATTTACGAGCAGTACTTC. This chain connects TRBV28 to TRBJ2-7; a possible D gene is TRBD1 (5 bases). Trimming removed 9 bases from V and 4 bases from J, with 16 bases in between. This CDR3 contains 13 residues. CDR1 is MDHEN, CDR2 SYDVKM, per germline.

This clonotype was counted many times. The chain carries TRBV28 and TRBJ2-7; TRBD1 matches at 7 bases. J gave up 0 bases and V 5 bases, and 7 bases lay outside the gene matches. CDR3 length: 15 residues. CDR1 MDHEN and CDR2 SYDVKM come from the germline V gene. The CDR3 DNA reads TGTGCCAGCAGTCTCCCCGGGACAGACTCCTACGAGCAGTACTTC. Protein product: CASSLPGTDSYEQYF.

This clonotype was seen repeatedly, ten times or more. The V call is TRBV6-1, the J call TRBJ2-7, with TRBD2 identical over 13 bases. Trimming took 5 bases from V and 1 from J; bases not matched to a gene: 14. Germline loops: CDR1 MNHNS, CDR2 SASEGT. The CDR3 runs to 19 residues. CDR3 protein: CASSRRPGTSGISSYEQYF. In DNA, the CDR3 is TGTGCCAGCAGTCGCCGCCCCGGGACTAGCGGGATCAGTTCCTACGAGCAGTACTTC.